This T cell receptor beta chain was found in a study of cytomegalovirus exposure and HLA in healthy donors (dated by TCRdb to the late 2010s). Regarding the study in general: According to an earlier analysis of several hundred of the donors, about 179 million T cells yielded over 90 million unique TCR beta sequences and 276 Gb of sequence data. An early release that covered approximately 600 HLA-typed donors contained 250 to 350 gigabases of sequencing data and tens of millions of unique TCR sequences. Among some 400 genotyped donors of the cohort, an average of around 240,000 unique TCR beta nucleotide sequences were sequenced per donor, 15% to 20% of them non-productive. A separate validation cohort of 100 to 150 different subjects was used in addition to the 666-subject first cohort. Rather than drawing on any new phenotypic data, the later analysis identified candidate immune exposures from TCR beta sequences and the way those sequences occurred across donors. The study aimed to test whether signatures of past pathogen exposure could be identified by cataloging public T cell receptors. Of the 300 to 500 genotyped donors, over 80% were placed in the genetic ancestry cluster associated with self-reported Caucasian donors. Because of strong linkage in the cohort, roughly five DR-DQ haplotypes were treated as single units for association and clustering. Class I and class II HLA loci were covered by the typing at four-digit resolution. The study used immunosequencing to profile the T cell repertoires of around 600 subjects and linked those repertoires to cytomegalovirus serostatus. An earlier analysis of around 640 of the donors used high-throughput TCR beta sequencing to judge whether each TCR beta V gene segment behaved as functional or pseudogenic. A later analysis re-analyzed previously published TCR beta repertoires from 650 to 800 donors and added high-resolution HLA genotyping to study TCR occurrence patterns. To predict cytomegalovirus infection status, the study combined high-throughput TCR immunosequencing, statistical association of individual TCRs with disease status, and machine learning. All discovery cohort repertoires had been generated using a single sequencing platform. A later genetic analysis took genome-wide SNP genotypes for about three fifths of the 666 donors and used that subset as a discovery cohort. Typing coverage varied by locus: roughly 620-640 donors for A, B, C, DRB1 and DQB1; approximately 520 for DQA1; over 600 for DPA1; around 490 for DPB1. Donor age, sex, ethnicity and CMV serostatus were compiled together with the repertoire data. Overall study results and their limits: CMV serostatus was the only immune exposure information available for the cohort. Linkage disequilibrium might explain the correlated functional status among segregating V segments, but an unknown experimental factor could not be ruled out. In an earlier analysis of more than 450 of the donors, most TCR beta V segments were observed in productive rearrangements about 90% or about 30% of the time, broadly matching IMGT annotations. A total of fewer than 200 TCR beta chains were listed by the study as associated with cytomegalovirus. The classifier was reported to diagnose cytomegalovirus status with high specificity and sensitivity in both the original cohort and the validation cohort. A further reported finding was that TCR beta sequences accurately predicted the HLA-A and HLA-B alleles for most subjects in the first cohort. Most TCR sequences were observed very rarely across donors, whereas some public TCRs were present in many individuals. Sequencing depth was assumed to be roughly uniform across donors in the presence/absence analyses, though that assumption may not hold. A later genetic analysis associated a missense DCLRE1C variant with V-gene and J-gene trimming of TCR beta chains, and an independent cohort replicated the association. Strong co-occurrence of HLA alleles, especially DR and DQ, made assigning TCR associations to individual alleles difficult. The cohort was sequenced for TCR beta chains only, and without alpha or paired-chain data the features that could be detected were limited. Specific HLA alleles were associated with 15,000 to 20,000 TCR beta sequences at a false discovery rate of 0.05 in a later analysis. In a later analysis, HLA-associated TCR beta chains were found to be more clonally expanded and to have lower generation probabilities than equally common non-associated chains. HLA typing was unavailable for some donors at each locus, so association tests used only the typed subset. Because the 87-base-pair reads could not distinguish some IMGT-functional V segments, including TRBV6-2 and TRBV6-3, those segments were excluded. According to the authors, the approach could potentially be generalized to other disease states and immunological phenotypes. A few of the identified cytomegalovirus-associated TCR beta chains were confirmed in vitro to be specific for cytomegalovirus antigens. A later analysis found that TCR association rates varied across HLA loci, with DRB1 alleles showing the most associated TCRs and HLA-C alleles the fewest. Because counts were too low, 15 to 20 rarely observed V segments, including chromosome 9 orphons, were left out of the earlier analysis of over 550 of the donors. Several of the top co-occurrence clusters appeared to be linked to parvovirus B19, influenza, CMV and Epstein-Barr virus, according to a later analysis. A later analysis found that most CMV-associated TCR beta chains appeared HLA-restricted, with HLA associations seemingly driven largely by CMV exposure. Compared with the roughly 670-donor mean, donors in an Asian-associated ancestry cluster had fewer N-insertions in productive TCRs, according to a later genetic analysis. A cluster of highly shared sequence variants was judged likely to represent a technical artifact of the sequencing pipeline.

The cohort was made up of about 610 healthy bone marrow donors. At the time of sampling, all cohort members were nominally healthy, though unrecorded immune exposures were likely present. The donor was CMV seropositive and belonged to the group of 270 or so seropositive cohort members. Each donor provided a peripheral blood sample, and peripheral blood mononuclear cells were used for TCR beta sequencing. Genomic DNA was extracted from the blood cell samples with the Qiagen DNeasy Blood Extraction Kit. In the germline V gene, CDR1 corresponds to SGDLS and CDR2 to YYNGEE. V is shortened by 0 bases, J by 5 bases, and the region joining them spans 9 bases. Counted from cysteine to phenylalanine, this CDR3 has 14 amino acids. Only the CDR3 DNA is retained, 42 bases long and in frame from the first base. Worth noting for this clone: Its antigen remains unidentified.

The library was made by the immunoSEQ multiplex PCR assay. A mixture of 60 forward primers for TCR Vbeta segments and 13 reverse primers for TCR Jbeta segments was used in the multiplex PCR. A multiplex PCR assay on genomic DNA amplified the CDR3 region of rearranged TCR beta genes. Amplified TCR beta libraries were sequenced as 87-base-pair reads on the Illumina HiSeq System. The source study handled its data this way. In a later analysis, 77 million or so unique TCR beta chains were counted across the roughly 700 repertoires, and around 10 million of these chains were shared by at least two donors. A nearest-neighbor algorithm error-corrected the raw reads and collapsed the reads into unique sequences, merging closely related sequences to remove PCR and sequencing errors. CDR3 sequences were aligned to IMGT reference sequences to assign V, D and J gene segments. For a sequence to be retained, a match of at least six nucleotides to both a V gene segment and a J gene segment was required. A rearrangement was called productive if the CDR3 had no stop codons and remained in frame with V and J, and every other rearrangement was called non-productive. Following IMGT convention, CDR3 was defined as the stretch from the second conserved V-encoded cysteine up to the conserved J-encoded phenylalanine. The earlier analysis of some 540 of the donors excluded any sequence lacking an unambiguous match to a single V gene segment. An earlier analysis of some 610 of the donors called V segments functional above 56.7% productive rearrangements and segregating when the between-donor standard deviation exceeded 5%. A statistical classification framework was developed to diagnose cytomegalovirus status using the catalog of TCR beta chain sequences. In a later analysis, V and J genes were assigned by comparing TCR nucleotide sequences against IMGT/GENE-DB human TR gene sequences. The TCRdist pipeline was used in a later analysis to assign CDR3 sequences and most-parsimonious VDJ recombination scenarios. In a later analysis, each TCR beta chain was defined by its CDR3 amino acid sequence together with its V-gene family, and reads lacking a unique V-gene family were excluded. To address suspected cross-contamination and a sequencing artifact, a later analysis removed approximately 590 highly shared, low-generation-probability nucleotide sequences. A later analysis calculated a clonal expansion index for each public chain from normalized within-repertoire ranks of inferred template counts. A later analysis computed generation probabilities with a VDJ recombination model fitted to out-of-frame rearrangements, and checked the results against IGoR. A later analysis scored TCR-TCR, TCR-HLA and TCR-CMV co-occurrence with hypergeometric tests, applying a repertoire-size bias correction to TCR pairs. False discovery rates were estimated in a later analysis by permuting HLA or CMV assignments 20 times. In a later analysis, co-occurring TCRs were grouped with DBSCAN, and TCRdist sequence similarity was added when clustering was performed within HLA-allele-positive subsets. Co-occurrence clustering excluded repertoires with fewer than 30,000 or more than 120,000 public chains, plus five with anomalous nucleotide sharing. In TCRdb, the immuneACCESS table is reduced to in-frame sequences with V and J assigned. These tables do not hold every clone; where another copy was compared, an unresolved V gene accounts for under half, and the others remain unexplained. V and J calls plus clone size are reproduced from that table; the DNA served to infer D and trimming. This sample's table carries about 74,000 clones. Around 7.5% of the sample lies in the top ten.

This TCR derives from a female donor in good health and CMV-seropositive. The rearranged segments are TRBV9 and TRBJ1-5; TRBD1 might be the D gene, on 6 matching bases. The specimen sequenced was PBMCs. DNA sequence: TGTGCCAGCAGCGTAGATGGGGGCGATCAGCCCCAGCATTTT. The encoded protein is CASSVDGGDQPQHF.